Presented here are 26 T cell receptor beta chains from one specimen sequenced in a study of blood T cell repertoires in COVID-19. Clones were read by immunoSEQ multiplex PCR, and TCRdb kept only the in-frame ones, dropping some. Here the sample spans roughly 34,000 clones, about 80% being singletons. Sequences were obtained from peripheral blood. These TCRs come from an elderly man with acute or convalescent COVID-19.

The V and J genes are TRBV24-1 and TRBJ2-6; D gene uncertain. Trimming cost V 3 bases and J 3 bases, with 8 bases left between them. Germline lookup yields CDR1 KGHDR and CDR2 SFDVKD. CDR3 size: 15 residues. The DNA for the CDR3 is TGTGCCACCAGTGATGCCGTCGGTGGGGCCAACGTCCTGACTTTC. Encoded protein: CATSDAVGGANVLTF.

CDR3 sequence: CASTLDSSYNSPLHF. The CDR3 DNA sequence: TGTGCCAGCACCCTGGACTCCTCCTATAATTCACCCCTCCACTTT. This chain joins TRBV6-5 and TRBJ1-6; no reliable D call. The CDR3 runs 15 residues. The ends were cut back, 7 bases at V and 0 bases at J, with 10 bases in the middle. Per germline, CDR1 MNHEY and CDR2 SVGAGI.

The chain has TRBV5-6 and TRBJ2-2, with a possible D match to TRBD2 (5 bases). CDR3 length equals 13 residues. CDR1 SGHDT and CDR2 YYEEEE come from the germline V gene. Deletions cut 1 base from V and 7 bases from J, with 8 bases between. CDR3 nucleotides: TGTGCCAGCAGCTTGCGGGGAATCGGGGAGCTGTTTTTT. Translating gives CASSLRGIGELFF.

The chain couples TRBV9 to TRBJ2-5, with D possibly TRBD2 on 5 matching bases. V lost 0 bases, J lost 0 bases, and 12 bases lay in between. The germline gives CDR1 SGDLS, CDR2 YYNGEE. The CDR3 runs to 16 residues. This chain's CDR3 is CASSVAPRGYQETQYF. CDR3 in DNA: TGTGCCAGCAGCGTAGCTCCCCGAGGGTACCAAGAGACCCAGTACTTC.

This clone has more than one count but fewer than ten. The chain links TRBV11-3 to TRBJ2-2; unclear D gene. The V and J ends lost 0 bases and 0 bases respectively, with 20 bases between them. CDR3 length: 20 residues. Germline CDR1 reads SGHNT; CDR2 reads YENEEA. For the CDR3, the DNA is TGTGCCAGCAGCTTAGACCCTCAAAGCCCGCCGGTCTCGAACACCGGGGAGCTGTTTTTT. As protein: CASSLDPQSPPVSNTGELFF. Combining the CDR3 with reference TRBV11-3 and TRBJ2-2 gives the whole variable domain EAGVVQSPRYKIIEKKQPVAFWCNPISGHNTLYWYLQNLGQGPELLIRYENEEAVDDSQLPKDRFSAERLKGVDSTLKIQPAELGDSAVYLCASSLDPQSPPVSNTGELFFGEGSRLTVL.

The V gene is TRBV29-1, the J gene TRBJ2-7; 7 bases agree with TRBD1. Germline CDR1 is SQVTM and CDR2 is ANQGSEA. V shed 6 bases, J shed 5 bases, and the junction held 13 bases outside the gene matches. This CDR3 spans 14 amino acids. The CDR3 DNA follows: TGCAGCGTCGTAACGGGACAGACACCCAACGAGCAGTACTTC. It is translated as CSVVTGQTPNEQYF.

The count of this clone is one. The rearrangement uses TRBV25-1 and TRBJ1-6, with TRBD1 as a possible D gene (5 bases). Germline loops: CDR1 MGHDK, CDR2 SYGVNS. The length of the CDR3 is 14 residues. The V gene lost 10 bases and the J gene lost 5 bases, with 15 bases spanning the gap. The CDR3 sequence: CATGPLDNNSPLHF. The DNA of the CDR3 is TGTGCCACTGGGCCCTTGGACAATAATTCACCCCTCCACTTT.

V usage is TRBV19 and J usage is TRBJ2-7, with D maybe TRBD2 (6 bases). In germline, CDR1 is LNHDA, CDR2 SQIVND (reference sequence). The V gene lost 3 bases and the J gene lost 0 bases, with 12 bases spanning the gap. This CDR3 region has 15 residues. CDR3 loop: CASSIRDGSSYEQYF. CDR3 DNA: TGTGCCAGTAGTATCCGGGACGGGAGCTCCTACGAGCAGTACTTC.

The gene calls are TRBV28 and TRBJ1-5, with D unclear. The germline V and J ends were trimmed by 5 bases and 4 bases, with 12 bases remaining between them. The CDR3 is made up of 14 amino acids. The germline gives CDR1 MDHEN, CDR2 SYDVKM. CDR3 region: CASSPGSGNQPQHF. The CDR3 DNA follows: TGTGCCAGCAGTCCGGGCTCGGGAAATCAGCCCCAGCATTTT.

This clone occurred a few times. The chain combines TRBV24-1 with TRBJ2-6, with 8 bases matching TRBD1. The J segment lost 2 bases and the V segment lost 3 bases, leaving 5 bases of the junction unmatched. The CDR3 is made up of 17 amino acids. Germline V gene sequence: CDR1 KGHDR, CDR2 SFDVKD. Here the CDR3 DNA reads TGTGCCACCAGTGATGGACAGGGTACCCCTGGGGCCAACGTCCTGACTTTC. This sequence encodes CATSDGQGTPGANVLTF.

The chain combines TRBV7-9 with TRBJ1-1; 8 nucleotides align to TRBD1. Germline V lookup: CDR1 SEHNR, CDR2 FQNEAQ (reference sequence). CDR3 length equals 13 residues. Trimming cost V 5 bases and J 7 bases; bases outside gene matches: 6. Here the CDR3 reads CASSKGQAREAFF. The CDR3 region has the DNA TGTGCCAGCAGCAAGGGACAGGCACGTGAAGCTTTCTTT.

The CDR3 DNA reads TGTGCCAGTAAATTGAATGGACTAGGATTCCAAGAGACCCAGTACTTC. Protein sequence: CASKLNGLGFQETQYF. The chain is built from TRBV19 and TRBJ2-5; 7 nucleotides match TRBD2. V shed 7 bases and J 1 base; nucleotides not matched to a gene: 12. The germline CDR1 and CDR2 sequences are LNHDA and SQIVND (reference sequence). This CDR3 region has 16 residues.

This chain joins TRBV7-2 and TRBJ2-3, with D maybe TRBD2 (5 bases). The CDR3 consists of 13 residues. Trimming left V 7 bases short and J 8 bases short, with 16 bases between. The germline CDR1 and CDR2 sequences are SGHTA and FQGNSA. As DNA, the CDR3 is TGTGCCAGCACTAGACGAGAGGGCGGTACGCAGTATTTT. Its translation is CASTRREGGTQYF.

The chain recombines TRBV5-4 with TRBJ1-2; 10 bases align to TRBD1. The CDR3 loop spans 14 amino acids. Germline CDR1 reads SGHNT; CDR2 reads YYREEE (reference sequence). The V segment lost 4 bases and the J segment 8 bases; nucleotides outside the gene matches: 8. The chain's CDR3 is CASSLRQGAGGYTF. The DNA of the CDR3 is TGTGCCAGCAGCCTAAGACAGGGGGCGGGGGGCTACACCTTC.

This rearrangement joins TRBV12-3 or TRBV12-4 to TRBJ1-2; D unclear. The V and J ends lost 6 bases and 13 bases respectively, with 15 bases between them. The CDR3 consists of 11 residues. CDR3 coding DNA: TGTGCCAGCAGCGGAACAGAAAGTTGCACCTTC. This encodes CASSGTESCTF.

This clone was picked up one time. This chain links TRBV12-3 or TRBV12-4 with TRBJ1-1; D is unclear. Trimming took off 1 base at V and 3 bases at J, with 6 bases between the two ends. The CDR3 runs to 13 residues. The CDR3 spells CASSLGPDTEAFF. The CDR3 region has the DNA TGTGCCAGCAGTTTAGGCCCAGACACTGAAGCTTTCTTT.

A few counts support this clone. The chain recombines TRBV27 with TRBJ2-1; no firm D call. The length of the CDR3 is 12 residues. V was trimmed by 4 bases and J by 10 bases, leaving 11 bases between them. Per germline, CDR1 MNHEY and CDR2 SMNVEV (reference sequence). The CDR3 here is CASSYSGQEQFF. The CDR3 nucleotides read TGTGCCAGCAGTTACTCAGGCCAAGAGCAGTTCTTC.

The chain employs TRBV6-6 and TRBJ2-4, with 7 bases fitting TRBD1. The ends lost 4 bases at V and 0 bases at J; junction bases unmatched: 6. CDR1 MNHNY and CDR2 SVGAGI come from the germline V gene (reference sequence). The CDR3 is made up of 16 amino acids. CDR3 nucleotide sequence: TGTGCCAGCAGTTCCAGGGGGTCCCTAGCCAAAAACATTCAGTACTTC. Translating it yields CASSSRGSLAKNIQYF.

The genes are TRBV11-2 and TRBJ2-2; 12 bases line up with TRBD1. V dropped 6 bases and J dropped 5; count of bases not matched to a gene: 7. Germline V lookup: CDR1 SGHAT, CDR2 FQNNGV. The CDR3 runs 16 residues. CDR3 protein: CASRDPGQGATGELFF. CDR3 in DNA: TGTGCCAGCAGGGATCCGGGACAGGGGGCTACCGGGGAGCTGTTTTTT.

The genes are TRBV29-1 and TRBJ1-2; D call uncertain. Germline V gene lookup returns CDR1 SQVTM and CDR2 ANQGSEA. This CDR3 contains 14 residues. V lost 1 base and J 4 bases, leaving 13 bases between the germline ends. CDR3 amino acids: CSVEVLVESYGYTF. CDR3 bases: TGCAGCGTTGAAGTTCTTGTAGAAAGCTATGGCTACACCTTC.

The V call is TRBV5-1, the J call TRBJ2-7; 9 positions agree with TRBD1. The J segment lost 5 bases and the V segment lost 4 bases, leaving 7 bases of the junction unmatched. CDR1 SGHRS and CDR2 YFSETQ come from the germline V gene. CDR3 length: 14 amino acids. This chain's CDR3 is CASSGTGGRNEQYF. In DNA form, the CDR3 reads TGCGCCAGCAGCGGTACAGGGGGCCGAAACGAGCAGTACTTC.

The J gene is TRBJ2-1, the V gene TRBV7-3, with TRBD2 matching over 13 bases. V lost 1 base to trimming and J lost 0 bases; unmatched junction nucleotides: 9. Germline CDR1 SGHTA, CDR2 FQGTGA. The CDR3 covers 20 residues. In DNA, the CDR3 is TGTGCCAGCAGCTTAATTGGACTAGCGGGGGTTAAAAGCTCCTACAATGAGCAGTTCTTC. This codes for CASSLIGLAGVKSSYNEQFF.

J is TRBJ2-3 and V is TRBV21-1; the table's D gene call, TRBD1, was not cross checked with the DNA. TRBV21-1 is a pseudogene. The CDR3 is 17 amino acids. Here the CDR3 reads CASSKDGDRAGADTQYF. Written as DNA, the CDR3 is TGTGCCAGCAGCAAAGATGGCGACAGAGCAGGGGCAGATACGCAGTATTTT.

This clone was detected only a few times. The chain is built from TRBV24-1 and TRBJ2-2; 7 positions match TRBD1. Per germline, CDR1 KGHDR and CDR2 SFDVKD. This CDR3 is built from 15 residues. The J segment lost 2 bases and the V segment lost 6 bases, leaving 5 bases of the junction unmatched. The CDR3 DNA sequence: TGTGCCACCAGTAAGGACAGGATCAACACCGGGGAGCTGTTTTTT. Translated, it gives CATSKDRINTGELFF.

This chain joins TRBV13 and TRBJ2-3; perhaps TRBD2 as D (6 bases). Trimming left V 5 bases short and J 3 bases short, with 12 bases between. The germline V gene encodes CDR1 PRHDT and CDR2 FYEKMQ (reference sequence). This CDR3 has 14 residues. The CDR3 DNA follows: TGTGCCAGCAGCCGTCTAGGAGGGACAGATACGCAGTATTTT. Protein product: CASSRLGGTDTQYF.

CDR3 nucleotides: TGTGCCAGCAGCTCGATTGGATGGGACAGGGTATCTAACTATGGCTACACCTTC. This codes for CASSSIGWDRVSNYGYTF. The chain carries TRBV7-8 and TRBJ1-2; the match to TRBD1 covers 9 bases. Germline CDR1 is SGHVS and CDR2 is FQNEAQ. The CDR3 runs 18 residues. V dropped 4 bases and J dropped 0; count of bases not matched to a gene: 12.